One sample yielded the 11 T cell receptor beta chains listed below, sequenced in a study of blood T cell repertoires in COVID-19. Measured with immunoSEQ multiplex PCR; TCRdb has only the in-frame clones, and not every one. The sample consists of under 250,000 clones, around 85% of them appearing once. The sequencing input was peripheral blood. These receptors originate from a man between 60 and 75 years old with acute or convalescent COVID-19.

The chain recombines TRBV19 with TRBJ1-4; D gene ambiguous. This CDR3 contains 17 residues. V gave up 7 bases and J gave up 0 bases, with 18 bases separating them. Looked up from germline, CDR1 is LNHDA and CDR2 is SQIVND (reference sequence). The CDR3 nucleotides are TGTGCCAGTACCCCCGTATCCAGTATGGCAACTAATGAAAAACTGTTTTTT. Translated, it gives CASTPVSSMATNEKLFF.

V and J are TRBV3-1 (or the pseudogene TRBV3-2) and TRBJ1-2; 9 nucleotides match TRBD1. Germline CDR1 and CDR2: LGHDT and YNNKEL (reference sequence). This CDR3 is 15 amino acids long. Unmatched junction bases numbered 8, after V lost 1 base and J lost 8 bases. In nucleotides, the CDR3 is TGTGCCAGCAGCCAAGGACAGGGACAGGGCAGAGGCTACACCTTC. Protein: CASSQGQGQGRGYTF.

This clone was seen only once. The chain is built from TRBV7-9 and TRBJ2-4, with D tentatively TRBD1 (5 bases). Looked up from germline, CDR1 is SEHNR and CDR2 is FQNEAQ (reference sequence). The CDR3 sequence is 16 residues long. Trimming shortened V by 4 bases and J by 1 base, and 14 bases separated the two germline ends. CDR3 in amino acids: CASSSLTAEAKNIQYF. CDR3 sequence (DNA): TGTGCCAGCAGCTCTTTGACAGCTGAGGCCAAAAACATTCAGTACTTC.

The CDR3 DNA sequence: TGTGCCAGCAGTATACAGGGGGGGAACTATGGCTACACCTTC. It translates to CASSIQGGNYGYTF. The chain is built from TRBV25-1 and TRBJ1-2, with 8 bases matching TRBD1. The V segment lost 5 bases and the J segment 2 bases; nucleotides outside the gene matches: 4. The CDR3 is made up of 14 amino acids. CDR1 is MGHDK, CDR2 SYGVNS, per germline.

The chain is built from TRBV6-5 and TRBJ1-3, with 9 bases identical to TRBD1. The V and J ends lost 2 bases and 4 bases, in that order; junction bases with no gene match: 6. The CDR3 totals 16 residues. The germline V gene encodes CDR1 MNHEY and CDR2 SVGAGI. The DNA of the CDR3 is TGTGCCAGCAGTTACAATCGACAGGGGGGCGGAAACACCATATATTTT. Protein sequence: CASSYNRQGGGNTIYF.

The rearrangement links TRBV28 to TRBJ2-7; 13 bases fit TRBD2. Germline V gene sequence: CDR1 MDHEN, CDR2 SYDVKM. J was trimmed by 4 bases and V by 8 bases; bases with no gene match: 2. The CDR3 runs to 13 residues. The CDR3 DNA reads TGTGCCAGCGGGACTAGCGGGAAGTACGAGCAGTACTTC. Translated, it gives CASGTSGKYEQYF.

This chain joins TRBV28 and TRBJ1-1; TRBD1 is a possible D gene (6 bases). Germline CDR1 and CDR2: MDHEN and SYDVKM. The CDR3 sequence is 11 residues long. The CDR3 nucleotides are TGTGCACTCCGGGACACCACTGAAGCTTTCTTT. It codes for CALRDTTEAFF.

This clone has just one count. As DNA, the CDR3 is TGCGCCAGCAGCGCCGGGAACGAGCACGAGCAGTACTTC. This translates into CASSAGNEHEQYF. V usage is TRBV10-2 and J usage is TRBJ2-7, with D possibly TRBD2 on 5 matching bases. The V gene's germline CDR1 is WSHSY and CDR2 SAAADI. The CDR3 is 13 residues long. Trimming took 6 bases from V and 5 from J, leaving 14 bases between them.

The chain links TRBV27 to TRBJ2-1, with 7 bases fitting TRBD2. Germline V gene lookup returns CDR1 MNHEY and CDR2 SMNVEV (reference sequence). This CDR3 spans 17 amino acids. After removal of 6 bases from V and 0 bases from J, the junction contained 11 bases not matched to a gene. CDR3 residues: CASSHTVTSASYNEQFF. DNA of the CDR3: TGTGCCAGCAGCCACACCGTTACTAGCGCCTCCTACAATGAGCAGTTCTTC.

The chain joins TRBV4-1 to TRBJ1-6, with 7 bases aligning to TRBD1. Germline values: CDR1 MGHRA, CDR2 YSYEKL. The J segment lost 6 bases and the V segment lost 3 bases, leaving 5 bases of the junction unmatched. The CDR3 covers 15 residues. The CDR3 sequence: CASSQVDRANSPLHF. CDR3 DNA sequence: TGCGCCAGCAGCCAGGTTGACAGGGCTAATTCACCCCTCCACTTT.

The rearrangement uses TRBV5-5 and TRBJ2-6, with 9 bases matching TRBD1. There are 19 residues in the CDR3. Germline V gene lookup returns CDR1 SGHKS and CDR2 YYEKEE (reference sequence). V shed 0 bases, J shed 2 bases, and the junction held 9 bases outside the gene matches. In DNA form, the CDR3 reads TGTGCCAGCAGCTTGGTCCCTAGGACAGGGGAGCCTGGGGCCAACGTCCTGACTTTC. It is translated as CASSLVPRTGEPGANVLTF.